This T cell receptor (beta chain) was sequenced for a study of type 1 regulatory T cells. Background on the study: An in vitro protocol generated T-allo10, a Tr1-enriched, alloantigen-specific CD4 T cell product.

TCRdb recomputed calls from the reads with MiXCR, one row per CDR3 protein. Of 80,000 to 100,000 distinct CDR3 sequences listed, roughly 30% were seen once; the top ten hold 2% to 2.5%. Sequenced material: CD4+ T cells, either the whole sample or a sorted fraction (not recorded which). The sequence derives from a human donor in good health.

The CDR3 here is CASSQPGPIVYEQYF. The CDR3 nucleotides read TGTGCCAGCAGCCAGCCGGGACCGATTGTCTACGAGCAGTACTTC. The chain employs TRBV4-2 and TRBJ2-7; D is perhaps TRBD1 or TRBD2 (5 bases each). The CDR3 is 15 amino acids. Trimming cost V 3 bases and J 3 bases, with 15 bases left between them. Germline CDR1 is LGHNA and CDR2 is YNFKEQ.